This is a list of T cell receptor beta chains from one sample in a study of cytomegalovirus exposure and HLA in healthy donors. The table came from immunoSEQ multiplex PCR; TCRdb's copy has only in-frame clones and leaves some out. The table shows some 150,000 clones, with 80% occurring only once. Sequenced: PBMCs. The receptors were sampled from a middle-aged woman in good health and CMV-seropositive. The CDR3 runs from the conserved cysteine through the conserved F or W. Each record gives: V gene, J gene, D gene, clone size, CDR3 protein, CDR3 DNA. D genes are given only for firm matches. A clone size is listed for some rows: how often the clone was seen (once, few, many), or a class if it is expanded.

TRBV10-3	TRBJ2-7	TRBD1	NA	CAISPGQGVTYEQYF	TGTGCCATCAGCCCTGGACAGGGGGTAACCTACGAGCAGTACTTC
TRBV2	TRBJ2-7	TRBD2	NA	CASKAGDSYEQYF	TGTGCCAGCAAGGCGGGAGACTCCTACGAGCAGTACTTC
TRBV4-1	TRBJ2-3	TRBD2	NA	CASSQERGGLTDTQYF	TGCGCCAGCAGCCAAGAGCGGGGGGGACTCACAGATACGCAGTATTTT
TRBV11-3	TRBJ2-1	TRBD2	once	CASSFRLAGSNNEQFF	TGTGCCAGCAGCTTTCGGCTAGCGGGAAGTAACAATGAGCAGTTCTTC
TRBV13	TRBJ2-7	NA	NA	CASSLDNSYEQYF	TGTGCCAGCAGCTTAGACAACTCCTACGAGCAGTACTTC
TRBV30	TRBJ2-7	NA	NA	CAWSVRSEQYF	TGTGCCTGGAGTGTGAGAAGCGAGCAGTACTTC
TRBV19	TRBJ2-1	TRBD2	NA	CASSFTGLAGGVGYNEQFF	TGTGCCAGTAGTTTCACCGGACTAGCGGGAGGGGTTGGCTACAATGAGCAGTTCTTC
TRBV10-3	TRBJ2-7	TRBD2	NA	CAISIAGVGSYEQYF	TGTGCCATCAGTATAGCGGGAGTTGGCTCCTACGAGCAGTACTTC
TRBV19	TRBJ2-7	NA	NA	CASSMRDTGSYEQYF	TGTGCCAGTAGTATGAGGGACACGGGCTCCTACGAGCAGTACTTC
TRBV6-6	TRBJ2-5	TRBD2	NA	CASRPTSGTQYF	TGTGCCAGCAGACCGACTAGCGGGACCCAGTACTTC
TRBV10-3	TRBJ2-3	NA	once	CAISESERGTDTQYF	TGTGCCATCAGTGAGTCGGAGCGCGGCACAGATACGCAGTATTTT
TRBV7-9	TRBJ2-3	NA	NA	CASNIVYRGLSTDTQYF	TGTGCCAGCAACATAGTTTACCGGGGTCTTAGCACAGATACGCAGTATTTT
TRBV25-1	TRBJ1-1	NA	NA	CASSEPSRGGMNTEAFF	TGTGCCAGCAGTGAACCTTCAAGGGGAGGGATGAACACTGAAGCTTTCTTT
TRBV5-5	TRBJ2-7	NA	NA	CASSLIGVYEQYF	TGTGCCAGCAGCTTGATTGGAGTCTACGAGCAGTACTTC
TRBV4-1	TRBJ1-5	NA	NA	CASSPRERDQPQHF	TGCGCCAGCAGCCCCCGGGAGAGAGATCAGCCCCAGCATTTT
TRBV14	TRBJ2-3	NA	NA	CASSRLQGLGPDTQYF	TGTGCCAGCAGCCGACTTCAGGGACTCGGTCCAGATACGCAGTATTTT
TRBV11-1	TRBJ2-1	TRBD2	NA	CASSLDVVAGYNEQFF	TGTGCCAGCAGCTTAGACGTGGTAGCGGGGTACAATGAGCAGTTCTTC
TRBV6-6	TRBJ1-5	NA	NA	CASSYRGTNQPQHF	TGTGCCAGCAGTTACCGGGGGACTAATCAGCCCCAGCATTTT
TRBV5-1	TRBJ2-3	TRBD1	NA	CASSSTGWGADTQYF	TGCGCCAGCAGCTCGACAGGGTGGGGTGCAGATACGCAGTATTTT
TRBV4-1	TRBJ1-1	NA	NA	CASSPTTSAGEAFF	TGCGCCAGCAGCCCTACCACAAGTGCAGGGGAAGCTTTCTTT
TRBV19	TRBJ2-7	TRBD1	NA	CASSTPGQGVEQYF	TGTGCCAGTAGTACCCCGGGACAGGGGGTCGAGCAGTACTTC
TRBV28	TRBJ2-7	TRBD2	NA	CASSSLGTSGSYEQYF	TGTGCCAGCAGTTCGCTCGGGACTAGCGGGAGCTACGAGCAGTACTTC
TRBV28	TRBJ1-5	NA	many	CASSLGGGNQPQHF	TGTGCCAGCAGTTTGGGAGGGGGCAATCAGCCCCAGCATTTT
TRBV18	TRBJ1-1	NA	NA	CASSTGHENTEAFF	TGTGCCAGCTCAACGGGACATGAGAACACTGAAGCTTTCTTT
TRBV27	TRBJ2-3	TRBD1	NA	CASNNRGGLTDTQYF	TGTGCCAGCAACAACAGGGGTGGTCTCACAGATACGCAGTATTTT
TRBV5-1	TRBJ2-3	TRBD1	NA	CASSPTGQGASTDTQYF	TGCGCCAGCAGCCCCACCGGACAGGGGGCGAGCACAGATACGCAGTATTTT
TRBV18	TRBJ1-2	NA	NA	CASSREGTNGYTF	TGTGCCAGCTCACGGGAGGGTACGAATGGCTACACCTTC
TRBV30	TRBJ1-5	NA	once	CAWSVQFPGGQPQHF	TGTGCCTGGAGTGTACAATTCCCAGGAGGTCAGCCCCAGCATTTT
TRBV27	TRBJ2-1	NA	NA	CASSRGGGNYNEQFF	TGTGCCAGCAGTCGGGGTGGCGGGAACTACAATGAGCAGTTCTTC
TRBV19	TRBJ2-2	TRBD1	NA	CASRDRGGGELFF	TGTGCCAGCAGGGACAGGGGTGGCGGGGAGCTGTTTTTT
TRBV10-3	TRBJ2-3	TRBD2	NA	CAIGLAGTTDTQYF	TGTGCCATAGGACTAGCGGGGACCACAGATACGCAGTATTTT
TRBV5-1	TRBJ2-5	TRBD2	NA	CASSKRWTSGSDQETQYF	TGCGCCAGCAGTAAGAGATGGACTAGCGGGAGTGACCAAGAGACCCAGTACTTC
TRBV7-2	TRBJ2-7	TRBD2	NA	CASSLASSGAPYEQYF	TGTGCCAGCAGCTTAGCCTCTAGCGGAGCCCCCTACGAGCAGTACTTC
TRBV27	TRBJ1-5	TRBD1	NA	CASSFGQGHNQPQHF	TGTGCCAGCAGCTTTGGACAGGGCCACAATCAGCCCCAGCATTTT
TRBV4-1	TRBJ2-7	TRBD2	NA	CASSQREGAYEQYF	TGCGCCAGCAGTCAGCGGGAGGGAGCCTACGAGCAGTACTTC
TRBV7-9	TRBJ1-2	TRBD1	NA	CSSSLGTGGYTF	TGTTCCAGCAGCTTAGGGACAGGTGGCTACACCTTC
TRBV28	TRBJ2-7	TRBD2	NA	CASSLLTSGRSYEQYF	TGTGCCAGCAGTTTACTCACTAGCGGGAGAAGTTACGAGCAGTACTTC
TRBV5-8	TRBJ2-3	TRBD1	NA	CASSKTGTGDADTQYF	TGTGCCAGCAGCAAAACCGGGACAGGGGATGCAGATACGCAGTATTTT
TRBV4-1	TRBJ1-4	NA	NA	CASSQGQQGYATNEKLFF	TGCGCCAGCAGTCAAGGGCAACAGGGCTATGCAACTAATGAAAAACTGTTTTTT
TRBV7-9	TRBJ1-3	NA	NA	CASSGPGISGNTIYF	TGTGCCAGCAGCGGACCAGGGATTTCTGGAAACACCATATATTTT